This TCR beta chain emerged from a study of OX40 agonist ivuxolimab in advanced cancers. About the study: Dose-escalation patients had hepatocellular carcinoma, melanoma, renal cell or head and neck cancer. Points from the study as a whole: Normalized T-cell clonal expansion was also low in a subset of nonresponders.

As concerns this clone: Its target is unknown.

The germline V gene has CDR1 SGHRS and CDR2 YFSETQ. The CDR3 covers 13 residues. V was clipped by 5 bases and J by 11 bases, with 16 bases between them. Assay: immunoSEQ multiplex PCR; the TCRdb copy retains only in-frame clones and omits some. The sample has 30,000 to 45,000 clones, about 70% seen once; the top ten hold roughly 18%. This specimen consisted of CD4+ or CD8+ T cells sorted from blood, obtained in a trial of the OX40 agonist ivuxolimab. The chain uses TRBV5-1 and TRBJ2-2, with no clear D. The receptor was isolated from an adult with an advanced solid tumor such as melanoma, head and neck, liver or kidney cancer. This CDR3 is CASSDLRGEELFF. CDR3 nucleotide sequence: TGCGCCAGCAGTGACCTCCGCGGCGAAGAGCTGTTTTTT. Supplemented by reference TRBV5-1 and TRBJ2-2, the full variable domain reads KAGVTQTPRYLIKTRGQQVTLSCSPISGHRSVSWYQQTPGQGLQFLFEYFSETQRNKGNFPGRFSGRQFSNSRSEMNVSTLELGDSALYLCASSDLRGEELFFGEGSRLTVL.